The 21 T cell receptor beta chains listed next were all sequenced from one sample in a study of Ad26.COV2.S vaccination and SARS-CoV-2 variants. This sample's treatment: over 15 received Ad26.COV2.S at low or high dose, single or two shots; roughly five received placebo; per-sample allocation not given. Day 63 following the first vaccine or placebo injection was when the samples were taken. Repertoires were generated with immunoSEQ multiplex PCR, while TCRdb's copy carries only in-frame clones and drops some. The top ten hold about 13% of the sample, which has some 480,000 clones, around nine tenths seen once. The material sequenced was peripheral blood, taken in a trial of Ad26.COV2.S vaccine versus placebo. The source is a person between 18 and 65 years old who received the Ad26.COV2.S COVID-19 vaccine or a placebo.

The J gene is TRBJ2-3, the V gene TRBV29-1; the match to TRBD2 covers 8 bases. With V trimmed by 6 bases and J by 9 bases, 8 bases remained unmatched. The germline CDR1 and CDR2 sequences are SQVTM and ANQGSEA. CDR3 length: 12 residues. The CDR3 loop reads CSVSRGGGTQYF. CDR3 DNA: TGCAGCGTAAGCCGGGGGGGCGGAACGCAGTATTTT.

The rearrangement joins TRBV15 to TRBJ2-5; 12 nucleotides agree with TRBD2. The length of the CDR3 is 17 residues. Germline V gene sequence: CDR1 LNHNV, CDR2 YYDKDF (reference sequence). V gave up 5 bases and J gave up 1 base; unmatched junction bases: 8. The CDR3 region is CATSVGRTSGTQETQYF. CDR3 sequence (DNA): TGTGCCACCAGCGTAGGCCGGACTAGCGGGACCCAAGAGACCCAGTACTTC. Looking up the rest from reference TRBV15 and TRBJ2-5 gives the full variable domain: DAMVIQNPRYQVTQFGKPVTLSCSQTLNHNVMYWYQQKSSQAPKLLFHYYDKDFNNEADTPDNFQSRRPNTSFCFLDIRSPGLGDTAMYLCATSVGRTSGTQETQYFGPGTRLLVL.

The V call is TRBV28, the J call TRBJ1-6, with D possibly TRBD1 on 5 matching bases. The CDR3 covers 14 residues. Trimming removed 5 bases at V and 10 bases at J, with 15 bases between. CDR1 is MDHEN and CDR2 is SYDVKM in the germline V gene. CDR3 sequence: CASSPRADASPLHF. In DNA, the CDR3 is TGTGCCAGCAGTCCCAGGGCTGATGCATCACCCCTCCACTTT.

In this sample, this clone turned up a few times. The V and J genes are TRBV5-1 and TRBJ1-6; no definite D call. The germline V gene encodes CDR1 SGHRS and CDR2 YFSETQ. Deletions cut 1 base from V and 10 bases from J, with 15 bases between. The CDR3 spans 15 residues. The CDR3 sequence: CASSLSTRTRSPLHF. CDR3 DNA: TGCGCCAGCAGCTTGTCAACCAGAACAAGGTCACCCCTCCACTTT.

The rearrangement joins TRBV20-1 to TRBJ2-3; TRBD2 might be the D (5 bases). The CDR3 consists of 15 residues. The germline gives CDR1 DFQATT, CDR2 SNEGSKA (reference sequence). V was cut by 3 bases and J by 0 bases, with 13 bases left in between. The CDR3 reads CSASSPSGSTDTQYF. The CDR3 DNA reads TGCAGTGCTAGTTCACCCAGCGGTAGCACAGATACGCAGTATTTT.

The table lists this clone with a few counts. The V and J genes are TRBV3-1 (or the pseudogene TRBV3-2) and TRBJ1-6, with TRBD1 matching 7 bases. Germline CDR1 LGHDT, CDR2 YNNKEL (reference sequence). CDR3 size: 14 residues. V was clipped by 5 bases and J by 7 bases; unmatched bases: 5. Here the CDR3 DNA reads TGTGCCAGCAGCTACCGACAGGGAAATTCACCCCTCCACTTT. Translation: CASSYRQGNSPLHF.

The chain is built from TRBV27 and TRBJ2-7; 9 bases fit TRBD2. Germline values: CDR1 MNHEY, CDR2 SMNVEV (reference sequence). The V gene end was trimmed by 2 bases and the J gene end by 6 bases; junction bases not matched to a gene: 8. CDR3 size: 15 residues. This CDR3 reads CASSLTGTSRFEQYF. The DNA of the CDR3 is TGTGCCAGCAGTTTAACCGGGACTAGCAGATTCGAGCAGTACTTC.

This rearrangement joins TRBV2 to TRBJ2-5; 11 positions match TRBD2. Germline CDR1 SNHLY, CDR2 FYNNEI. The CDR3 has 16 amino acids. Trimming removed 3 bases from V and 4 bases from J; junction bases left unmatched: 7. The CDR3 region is CASSENSGRAGETQYF. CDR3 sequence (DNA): TGTGCCAGCAGTGAGAATAGCGGGAGGGCCGGAGAGACCCAGTACTTC. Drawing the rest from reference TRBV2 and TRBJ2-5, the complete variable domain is EPEVTQTPSHQVTQMGQEVILRCVPISNHLYFYWYRQILGQKVEFLVSFYNNEISEKSEIFDDQFSVERPDGSNFTLKIRSTKLEDSAMYFCASSENSGRAGETQYFGPGTRLLVL.

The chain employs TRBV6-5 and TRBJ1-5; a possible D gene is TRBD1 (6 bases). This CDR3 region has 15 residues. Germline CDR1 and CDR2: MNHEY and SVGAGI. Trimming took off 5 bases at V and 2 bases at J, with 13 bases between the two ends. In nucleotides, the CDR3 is TGTGCCAGCAGTAGACGAGGGGGTGGCAATCAGCCCCAGCATTTT. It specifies CASSRRGGGNQPQHF.

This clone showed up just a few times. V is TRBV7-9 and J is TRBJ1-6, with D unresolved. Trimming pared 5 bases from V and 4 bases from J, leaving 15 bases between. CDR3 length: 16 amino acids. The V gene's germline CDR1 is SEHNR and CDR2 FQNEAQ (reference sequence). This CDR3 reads CASSPRTDTYNSPLHF. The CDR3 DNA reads TGTGCCAGCAGCCCCCGAACAGACACTTATAATTCACCCCTCCACTTT.

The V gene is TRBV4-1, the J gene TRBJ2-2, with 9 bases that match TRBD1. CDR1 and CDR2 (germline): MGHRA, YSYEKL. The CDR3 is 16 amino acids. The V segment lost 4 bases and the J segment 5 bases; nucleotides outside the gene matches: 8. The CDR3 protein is CASSPSGTGRTGELFF. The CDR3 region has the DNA TGCGCCAGCAGCCCGAGCGGGACAGGGAGGACCGGGGAGCTGTTTTTT.

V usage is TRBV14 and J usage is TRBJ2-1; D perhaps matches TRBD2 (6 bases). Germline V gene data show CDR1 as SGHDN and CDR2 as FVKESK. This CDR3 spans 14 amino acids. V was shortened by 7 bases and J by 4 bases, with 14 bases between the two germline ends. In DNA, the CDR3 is TGTGCCAGCACCGGAGGGCCGTTTTACAATGAGCAGTTCTTC. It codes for CASTGGPFYNEQFF.

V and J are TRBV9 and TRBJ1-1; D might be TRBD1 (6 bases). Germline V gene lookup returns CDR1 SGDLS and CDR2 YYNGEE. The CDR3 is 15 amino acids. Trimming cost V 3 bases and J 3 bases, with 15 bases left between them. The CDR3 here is CASSAGGGRDTEAFF. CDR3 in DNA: TGTGCCAGCAGCGCTGGGGGGGGCCGTGACACTGAAGCTTTCTTT.

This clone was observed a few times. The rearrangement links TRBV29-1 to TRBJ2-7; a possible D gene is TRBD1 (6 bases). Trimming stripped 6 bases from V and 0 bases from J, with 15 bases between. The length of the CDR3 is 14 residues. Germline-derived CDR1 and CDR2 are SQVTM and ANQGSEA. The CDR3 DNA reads TGCAGCGTCACCAGGGGAACTAGCTCCTACGAGCAGTACTTC. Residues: CSVTRGTSSYEQYF.

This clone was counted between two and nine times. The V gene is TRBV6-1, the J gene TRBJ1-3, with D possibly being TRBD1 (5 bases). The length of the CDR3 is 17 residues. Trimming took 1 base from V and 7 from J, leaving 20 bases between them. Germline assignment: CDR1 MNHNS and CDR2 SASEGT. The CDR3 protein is CASSEGQLWAIGNTIYF. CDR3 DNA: TGTGCCAGCAGTGAAGGACAGCTATGGGCCATTGGTAACACCATATATTTT.

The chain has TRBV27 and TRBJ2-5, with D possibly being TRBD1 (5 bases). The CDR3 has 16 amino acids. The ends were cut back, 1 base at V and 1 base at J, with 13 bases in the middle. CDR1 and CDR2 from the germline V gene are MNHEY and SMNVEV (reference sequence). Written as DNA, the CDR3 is TGTGCCAGCAGTTTATTCAGTGGGGCCCCCCAAGAGACCCAGTACTTC. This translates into CASSLFSGAPQETQYF.

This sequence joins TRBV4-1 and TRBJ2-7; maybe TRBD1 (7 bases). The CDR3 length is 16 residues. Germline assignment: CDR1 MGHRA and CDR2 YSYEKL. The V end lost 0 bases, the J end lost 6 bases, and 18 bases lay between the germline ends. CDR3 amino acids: CASSQDPYQEGAEQYF. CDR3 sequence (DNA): TGCGCCAGCAGCCAAGATCCATACCAGGAGGGGGCCGAGCAGTACTTC.

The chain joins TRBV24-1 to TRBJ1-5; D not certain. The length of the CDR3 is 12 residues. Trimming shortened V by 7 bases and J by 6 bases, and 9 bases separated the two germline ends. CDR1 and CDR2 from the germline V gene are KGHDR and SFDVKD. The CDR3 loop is CATSQPGQPQHF. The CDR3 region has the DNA TGTGCCACCAGCCAGCCCGGTCAGCCCCAGCATTTT.

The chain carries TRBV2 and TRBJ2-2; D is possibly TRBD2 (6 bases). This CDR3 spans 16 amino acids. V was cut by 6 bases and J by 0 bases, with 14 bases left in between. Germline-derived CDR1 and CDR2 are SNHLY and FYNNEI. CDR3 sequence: CASRGTAGANTGELFF. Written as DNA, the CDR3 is TGTGCCAGCAGAGGGACTGCTGGCGCGAACACCGGGGAGCTGTTTTTT.

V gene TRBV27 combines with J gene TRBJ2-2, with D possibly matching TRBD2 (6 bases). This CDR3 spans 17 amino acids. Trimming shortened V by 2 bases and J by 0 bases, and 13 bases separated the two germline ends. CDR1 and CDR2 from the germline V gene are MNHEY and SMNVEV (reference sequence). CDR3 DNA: TGTGCCAGCAGTTTAAGGTCAGCGGGTCCGAACACCGGGGAGCTGTTTTTT. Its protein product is CASSLRSAGPNTGELFF.

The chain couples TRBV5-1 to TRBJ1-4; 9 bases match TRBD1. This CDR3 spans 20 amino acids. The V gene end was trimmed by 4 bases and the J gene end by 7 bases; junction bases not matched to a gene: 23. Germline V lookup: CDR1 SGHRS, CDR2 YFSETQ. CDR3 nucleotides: TGCGCCAGCAGCGAGGGGAGCCCGGGACAGGGCATTCTTCCCCCTGAAAAACTGTTTTTT. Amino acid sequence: CASSEGSPGQGILPPEKLFF.